These 19 T cell receptor beta chains came from one sample sequenced in a study of CD8+ T cells in alopecia areata. TCR sequencing used cDNA made by reverse transcription of extracted RNA. Method: immunoSEQ multiplex PCR; TCRdb's copy keeps in-frame clones and lacks some. This sample has some 150,000 clones, with roughly 64% found just once. Sequences were derived from CD4+ T cells sorted from blood, sampled at week 0. The receptors derive from a human donor with alopecia areata.

This chain joins TRBV29-1 and TRBJ2-1; 8 positions agree with TRBD1. The CDR3 totals 13 residues. Germline trimming cut 6 bases from V and 9 bases from J; bases unmatched to any gene: 10. The germline gives CDR1 SQVTM, CDR2 ANQGSEA. CDR3 nucleotides: TGCAGCGTCCGAATCACAGGGGGGAGTGAGCAGTTCTTC. This translates into CSVRITGGSEQFF.

The V and J genes are TRBV30 and TRBJ2-2, with D possibly being TRBD1 or TRBD2 (5 bases each). Germline-derived CDR1 and CDR2 are GTSNPN and SVGIG (reference sequence). Deletions cut 4 bases from V and 2 bases from J, with 11 bases between. The CDR3 is 14 residues long. The CDR3 loop is CAWKRQGNTGELFF. The CDR3 coding sequence is TGTGCCTGGAAGCGGCAGGGTAACACCGGGGAGCTGTTTTTT. Based on the CDR3 plus reference TRBV30 and TRBJ2-2, the full variable domain is SQTIHQWPATLVQPVGSPLSLECTVEGTSNPNLYWYRQAAGRGLQLLFYSVGIGQISSEVPQNLSASRPQDRQFILSSKKLLLSDSGFYLCAWKRQGNTGELFFGEGSRLTVL.

The chain couples TRBV7-2 to TRBJ2-3; D may be TRBD1 or TRBD2 (5 bases each). The CDR3 spans 15 residues. Trimming shortened V by 1 base and J by 0 bases, and 8 bases separated the two germline ends. Germline CDR1 SGHTA, CDR2 FQGNSA. In DNA form, the CDR3 reads TGTGCCAGCAGCTTAGGGGGGATGAGCACAGATACGCAGTATTTT. This codes for CASSLGGMSTDTQYF.

The chain links TRBV29-1 to TRBJ1-4, with D unresolved. Germline V lookup: CDR1 SQVTM, CDR2 ANQGSEA. The ends were cut back, 7 bases at V and 8 bases at J, with 14 bases in the middle. The CDR3 has 12 amino acids. CDR3: CSAGQGGEKLFF. The CDR3, as DNA: TGCAGCGCTGGTCAAGGAGGCGAAAAACTGTTTTTT.

The chain employs TRBV7-9 and TRBJ1-1; D not certain. V gave up 1 base and J gave up 5 bases, with 11 bases separating them. Germline loops: CDR1 SEHNR, CDR2 FQNEAQ (reference sequence). CDR3 size: 14 residues. Here the CDR3 DNA reads TGTGCCAGCAGCTTAGGCAATGCAAAGACTGAAGCTTTCTTT. It yields the protein CASSLGNAKTEAFF.

In its sample, this clone was seen a few times. The chain couples TRBV9 to TRBJ1-5, with D unresolved. The CDR3 runs to 15 residues. Germline CDR1 is SGDLS and CDR2 is YYNGEE. V shed 2 bases and J shed 2 bases, with 11 bases lying between them. The CDR3 sequence is CASSVGGAGNQPQHF. CDR3 coding DNA: TGTGCCAGCAGCGTTGGTGGCGCGGGCAATCAGCCCCAGCATTTT. The full variable domain, rest sourced from reference TRBV9 and TRBJ1-5, is DSGVTQTPKHLITATGQRVTLRCSPRSGDLSVYWYQQSLDQGLQFLIQYYNGEERAKGNILERFSAQQFPDLHSELNLSSLELGDSALYFCASSVGGAGNQPQHFGDGTRLSIL.

The gene calls are TRBV30 and TRBJ1-2, with a tentative D call TRBD1 (5 bases). The germline V gene encodes CDR1 GTSNPN and CDR2 SVGIG (reference sequence). The V gene lost 2 bases and the J gene lost 4 bases, with 14 bases spanning the gap. CDR3 length: 14 residues. CDR3 DNA: TGTGCCTGGAGTAGGGGAGGGGAGGGCTATGGCTACACCTTC. It is translated as CAWSRGGEGYGYTF.

This clone was picked up a small number of times. The rearrangement uses TRBV19 and TRBJ2-2; 10 nucleotides match TRBD1. The length of the CDR3 is 18 residues. Germline V lookup: CDR1 LNHDA, CDR2 SQIVND (reference sequence). V lost 3 bases to trimming and J lost 0 bases; unmatched junction nucleotides: 7. The CDR3 region is CASSITWTGGTNTGELFF. The CDR3 region has the DNA TGTGCCAGTAGTATTACCTGGACAGGGGGGACGAACACCGGGGAGCTGTTTTTT.

The chain combines TRBV4-3 with TRBJ2-2; 11 positions match TRBD1. Germline V gene data show CDR1 as LGHNA and CDR2 as YSLEER. V lost 3 bases, J lost 3 bases, and 6 bases stayed unmatched. The CDR3 runs 17 residues. The CDR3 region has the DNA TGCGCCAGCAGCCACTGGGTGGGACAGGGGGACACCGGGGAGCTGTTTTTT. Translated, it gives CASSHWVGQGDTGELFF.

The CDR3 DNA follows: TGTGCCAGCAGCCGCCAACAGGGTACCTACGAGCAGTACTTC. Translated, it gives CASSRQQGTYEQYF. The chain links TRBV7-2 to TRBJ2-7, with D possibly TRBD1 on 6 matching bases. The ends were cut back, 5 bases at V and 2 bases at J, with 13 bases in the middle. Per germline, CDR1 SGHTA and CDR2 FQGNSA. This CDR3 is 14 amino acids long.

This chain links TRBV7-9 with TRBJ2-3; 9 bases are shared with TRBD2. V shed 5 bases, J shed 1 base, and the junction held 7 bases outside the gene matches. CDR1 is SEHNR, CDR2 FQNEAQ, per germline (reference sequence). This CDR3 region has 16 residues. CDR3 region: CASSRPAGGRTDTQYF. The CDR3 bases are TGTGCCAGCAGCCGTCCCGCGGGGGGGCGCACAGATACGCAGTATTTT.

A few counts support this clone. This chain uses TRBV30 with TRBJ2-1; D is perhaps TRBD1 (7 bases). The CDR3 is made up of 16 amino acids. V shed 3 bases and J shed 0 bases, with 15 bases lying between them. Looked up from germline, CDR1 is GTSNPN and CDR2 is SVGIG (reference sequence). In nucleotides, the CDR3 is TGTGCCTGGAGCCCCTGGCAGGGGGGCTCCTACAATGAGCAGTTCTTC. This translates into CAWSPWQGGSYNEQFF.

This clone was seen more than once but under ten times. The chain joins TRBV2 to TRBJ2-7; 8 positions agree with TRBD1. V lost 7 bases to trimming and J lost 6 bases; unmatched junction nucleotides: 14. The CDR3 runs to 15 residues. Germline loops: CDR1 SNHLY, CDR2 FYNNEI. For the CDR3, the DNA is TGTGCCAGCACCCCACAATCCAGGGGGCCTTCCGAGCAGTACTTC. Its translation is CASTPQSRGPSEQYF. Variable domain in full (rest from reference TRBV2 and TRBJ2-7): EPEVTQTPSHQVTQMGQEVILRCVPISNHLYFYWYRQILGQKVEFLVSFYNNEISEKSEIFDDQFSVERPDGSNFTLKIRSTKLEDSAMYFCASTPQSRGPSEQYFGPGTRLTVT.

The chain carries TRBV5-6 and TRBJ2-2; 9 nucleotides agree with TRBD2. The V gene's germline CDR1 is SGHDT and CDR2 YYEEEE. The trim removed 2 bases at V and 8 bases at J, leaving 7 bases unmatched. This CDR3 region has 15 residues. The CDR3, as DNA: TGTGCCAGCAGCTTCAAGCGGGGGGCAGGAGGGGAGCTGTTTTTT. Protein product: CASSFKRGAGGELFF.

The rearrangement links TRBV23-1 to TRBJ2-2; D might be TRBD1 (5 bases). TRBV23-1 is designated an ORF whose function remains uncertain. The V gene lost 10 bases and the J gene lost 4 bases, with 13 bases spanning the gap. The CDR3 runs 13 residues. The CDR3 region has the DNA TGCGCCACCCCAGACAGCTTCACCGGGGAGCTGTTTTTT. Its translation is CATPDSFTGELFF.

The rearrangement joins TRBV11-2 to TRBJ1-2; perhaps TRBD1 as D (5 bases). This CDR3 is 14 amino acids long. From germline, CDR1 is SGHAT and CDR2 FQNNGV. V lost 5 bases and J lost 3, with 13 bases in between. The chain's CDR3 is CASSGVRGDYGYTF. DNA of the CDR3: TGTGCCAGCAGCGGGGTGAGGGGTGACTATGGCTACACCTTC. Full variable domain (rest looked up from reference TRBV11-2 and TRBJ1-2): EAGVAQSPRYKIIEKRQSVAFWCNPISGHATLYWYQQILGQGPKLLIQFQNNGVVDDSQLPKDRFSAERLKGVDSTLKIQPAKLEDSAVYLCASSGVRGDYGYTFGSGTRLTVV.

This clone was recorded only once. The CDR3 nucleotides are TGTGCCAGCAGCTCTCAGACAGGGCTCTCCACTGAAGCTTTCTTT. It encodes CASSSQTGLSTEAFF. The chain combines TRBV7-2 with TRBJ1-1, with 7 bases lining up with TRBD1. J was trimmed by 4 bases and V by 4 bases; bases with no gene match: 9. This CDR3 has 15 residues. The germline V gene has CDR1 SGHTA and CDR2 FQGNSA.

The chain carries TRBV10-3 and TRBJ1-5; D is uncertain. V lost 0 bases and J lost 9, with 12 bases in between. The CDR3 totals 14 residues. The germline CDR1 and CDR2 sequences are ENHRY and SYGVKD. CDR3 sequence reads: CAISESVREAPQHF. DNA of the CDR3: TGTGCCATCAGTGAGTCGGTTAGGGAGGCGCCCCAGCATTTT.

The J gene is TRBJ1-5, the V gene TRBV15, with 9 bases identical to TRBD1. Germline V gene sequence: CDR1 LNHNV, CDR2 YYDKDF (reference sequence). CDR3 length: 17 residues. V lost 5 bases, J lost 0 bases, and 8 bases stayed unmatched. The chain's CDR3 is CATSARTGDYSNQPQHF. The CDR3 DNA reads as TGTGCCACCAGCGCCAGGACAGGGGATTATAGCAATCAGCCCCAGCATTTT.